This T cell receptor (beta chain) was identified in a study of cytomegalovirus exposure and HLA in healthy donors. The PCR had 60 Vbeta and 13 Jbeta primers. Measured with immunoSEQ multiplex PCR; TCRdb has only the in-frame clones, and not every one. The data contain about 120,000 clones, about three quarters of them singletons. Study-level points and caveats: In a later analysis, HLA-C alleles had the fewest associated TCRs, DRB1 alleles the most. Near-uniform donor sequencing depth was presumed by presence/absence analyses. Per a prior analysis, the majority of TCR beta V segments were productive roughly 87% or roughly 30% of the time. It was confirmed in vitro that a few of the CMV-associated chains were specific for CMV antigens.

A note on this clone: Its antigen is as yet unknown.

The CDR3 sequence is 13 residues long. CDR1 SNHLY and CDR2 FYNNEI come from the germline V gene. V lost 1 base and J lost 4, with 7 bases in between. The sequencing sample was made of PBMCs. The sequence was collected from a woman aged 25 to 45 in good health and CMV-seropositive. The chain uses TRBV2 and TRBJ1-1; no reliable D call. The CDR3, as DNA: TGTGCCAGCAGTGAAGGTGAGGTCACTGAAGCTTTCTTT. This encodes CASSEGEVTEAFF.